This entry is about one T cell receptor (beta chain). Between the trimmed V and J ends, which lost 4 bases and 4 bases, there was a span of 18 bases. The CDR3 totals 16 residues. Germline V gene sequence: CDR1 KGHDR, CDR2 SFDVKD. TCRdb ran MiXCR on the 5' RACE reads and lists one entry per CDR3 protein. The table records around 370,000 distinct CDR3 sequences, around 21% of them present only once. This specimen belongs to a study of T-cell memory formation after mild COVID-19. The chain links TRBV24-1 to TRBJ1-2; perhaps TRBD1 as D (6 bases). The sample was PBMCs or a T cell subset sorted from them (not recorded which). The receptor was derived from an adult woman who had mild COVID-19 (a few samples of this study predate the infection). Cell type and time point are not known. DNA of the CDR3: TGTGCCACCAGTGAAAGACGGCGGGGGGCAAGCTATGGCTACACCTTC. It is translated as CATSERRRGASYGYTF.